The 6 T cell receptor beta chains reported below all come from one sample, sequenced in a study of molecular identifiers for immune sequencing clone quantification. One entry per CDR3 protein results from TCRdb running MiXCR on the PCR reads. The sample has approximately 500,000 distinct CDR3 sequences, roughly 24% seen once; the top ten hold approximately 0.76%. Sequencing used naive CD8+ T cells from blood, with Jurkat cell RNA spiked in. Subset denoted: FACS-sorted CD8+CD4-CCR7+CD45RA+ naive T cells. These receptors all stem from a human donor in good health. Some libraries in this study had Jurkat cell RNA spiked in.

This chain links TRBV28 with TRBJ2-1, with TRBD2 identical over 9 bases. Germline-derived CDR1 and CDR2 are MDHEN and SYDVKM. This CDR3 region has 17 residues. Trimming cost V 2 bases and J 2 bases; bases outside gene matches: 7. CDR3 DNA: TGTGCCAGCAGTTTAGTGGCGGGAGGGACCCCCTACAATGAGCAGTTCTTC. Translating it yields CASSLVAGGTPYNEQFF. The variable domain in full, completed from reference TRBV28 and TRBJ2-1, reads DVKVTQSSRYLVKRTGEKVFLECVQDMDHENMFWYRQDPGLGLRLIYFSYDVKMKEKGDIPEGYSVSREKKERFSLILESASTNQTSMYLCASSLVAGGTPYNEQFFGPGTRLTVL.

This clonotype was seen a handful of times. The chain has TRBV7-3 and TRBJ2-3; D call uncertain. Germline assignment: CDR1 SGHTA and CDR2 FQGTGA. This CDR3 spans 17 amino acids. The germline V and J ends were trimmed by 5 bases and 0 bases, with 18 bases remaining between them. CDR3: CASSPESFAFSTDTQYF. CDR3 bases: TGTGCCAGCAGCCCTGAAAGCTTCGCGTTTAGCACAGATACGCAGTATTTT.

This clonotype was seen only a few times. The CDR3: CSASTPPGDTGELFF. DNA for the CDR3: TGCAGTGCTTCGACGCCCCCGGGGGACACCGGGGAGCTGTTTTTT. V is TRBV20-1 and J is TRBJ2-2; D is possibly TRBD2 (6 bases). Germline-derived CDR1 and CDR2 are DFQATT and SNEGSKA (reference sequence). The V and J ends lost 5 bases and 3 bases respectively, with 16 bases between them. The CDR3 spans 15 residues.

This clonotype was seen at least ten times. Here the CDR3 DNA reads TGTGCCAGCAGCCCCCAGTGGAAGTCTGAAGCTTTCTTT. This gives the protein CASSPQWKSEAFF. J is TRBJ1-1 and V is TRBV7-9; D is ambiguous. The germline V gene has CDR1 SEHNR and CDR2 FQNEAQ (reference sequence). V lost 5 bases, J lost 6 bases, and 13 bases lay in between. This CDR3 is built from 13 residues.

For the CDR3, the DNA is TGTGCCAGCAGTGAACCGGGACTAGCGGGCGAGCAGTACTTC. Translating gives CASSEPGLAGEQYF. The chain is built from TRBV6-1 and TRBJ2-7, with 12 bases that match TRBD2. Trimming removed 2 bases from V and 6 bases from J; junction bases left unmatched: 2. The CDR3 runs 14 residues. CDR1 and CDR2 (germline): MNHNS, SASEGT.

This clonotype was seen ten or more times. This chain links TRBV5-1 with TRBJ1-1; TRBD1 agrees at 8 bases. Trimming took 4 bases from V and 6 from J; bases not matched to a gene: 11. Per germline, CDR1 SGHRS and CDR2 YFSETQ. This CDR3 contains 15 residues. In DNA, the CDR3 is TGCGCCAGCAGCCCCCGGGGACAGGCTAAAGCTGAAGCTTTCTTT. Amino acid sequence: CASSPRGQAKAEAFF.